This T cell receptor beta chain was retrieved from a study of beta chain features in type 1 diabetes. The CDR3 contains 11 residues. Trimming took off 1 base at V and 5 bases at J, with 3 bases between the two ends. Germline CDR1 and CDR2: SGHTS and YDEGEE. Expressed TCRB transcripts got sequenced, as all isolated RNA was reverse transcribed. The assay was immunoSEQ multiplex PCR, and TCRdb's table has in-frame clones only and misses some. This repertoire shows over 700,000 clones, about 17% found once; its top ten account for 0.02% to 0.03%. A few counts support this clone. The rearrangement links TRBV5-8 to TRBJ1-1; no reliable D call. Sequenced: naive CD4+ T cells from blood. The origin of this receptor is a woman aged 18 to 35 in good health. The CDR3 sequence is CASSLSTEAFF. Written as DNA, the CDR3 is TGTGCCAGCAGCTTGTCTACTGAAGCTTTCTTT. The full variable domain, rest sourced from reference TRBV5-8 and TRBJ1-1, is EAGVTQSPTHLIKTRGQQATLRCSPISGHTSVYWYQQALGLGLQFLLWYDEGEERNRGNFPPRFSGRQFPNYSSELNVNALELEDSALYLCASSLSTEAFFGQGTRLTVV.